The rows below give T cell receptor beta chains drawn from one sample of a study of cytomegalovirus exposure and HLA in healthy donors. Repertoires were generated with immunoSEQ multiplex PCR, while TCRdb's copy carries only in-frame clones and drops some. The data show approximately 140,000 clones, roughly four fifths seen once. Sequenced material: PBMCs. These receptors came from a boy aged 10-17 years in good health and CMV-seronegative. The CDR3 runs from the conserved cysteine through the conserved F or W. Fields, in order: V gene, J gene, CDR3 protein.

v_gene: TRBV5-5
j_gene: TRBJ2-7
CDR3aa: CASSWRDREVEEQYF

v_gene: TRBV30
j_gene: TRBJ2-7
CDR3aa: CAWSVNGYEQYF

v_gene: TRBV29-1
j_gene: TRBJ2-1
CDR3aa: CSVESRGRMDNEQFF

v_gene: TRBV10-3
j_gene: TRBJ2-2
CDR3aa: CAISESATITTGELFF

v_gene: TRBV9
j_gene: TRBJ2-3
CDR3aa: CASSVGLAGDTQYF

v_gene: TRBV7-2
j_gene: TRBJ2-2
CDR3aa: CASSPGQGRDRGGTGELFF

v_gene: TRBV6-5
j_gene: TRBJ1-2
CDR3aa: CASSYSSGSGYTF

v_gene: TRBV5-1
j_gene: TRBJ2-1
CDR3aa: CATAGASNEQFF

v_gene: TRBV2
j_gene: TRBJ2-7
CDR3aa: CASSETGWGNSSYEQYF

v_gene: TRBV11-2
j_gene: TRBJ1-1
CDR3aa: CASSRDGANTEAFF

v_gene: TRBV5-1
j_gene: TRBJ1-4
CDR3aa: CASSLGSTGTVGEKLFF

v_gene: TRBV6-5
j_gene: TRBJ2-7
CDR3aa: CASSYGGSYEQYF

v_gene: TRBV19
j_gene: TRBJ2-2
CDR3aa: CASSIRTSGSTGELFF

v_gene: TRBV2
j_gene: TRBJ2-3
CDR3aa: CASIGEGRDTQYF

v_gene: TRBV30
j_gene: TRBJ2-1
CDR3aa: CAWGRLEQFF

v_gene: TRBV7-2
j_gene: TRBJ1-1
CDR3aa: CASSLDQGVSGTEAFF

v_gene: TRBV25-1
j_gene: TRBJ1-1
CDR3aa: CASSPRTGLSTTEAFF

v_gene: TRBV6-5
j_gene: TRBJ1-1
CDR3aa: CASSYGGQGPNTEAFF

v_gene: TRBV7-2
j_gene: TRBJ1-1
CDR3aa: CASSSGPLREAFF

v_gene: TRBV6-5
j_gene: TRBJ1-3
CDR3aa: CASSRAAGSGNTIYF

v_gene: TRBV27
j_gene: TRBJ1-1
CDR3aa: CASSFLGAEAFF

v_gene: TRBV7-8
j_gene: TRBJ2-5
CDR3aa: CASTSREREETQYF

v_gene: TRBV14
j_gene: TRBJ2-1
CDR3aa: CASSRLLAEPYNEQFF

v_gene: TRBV29-1
j_gene: TRBJ1-1
CDR3aa: CSVMDRASEAFF

v_gene: TRBV11-2
j_gene: TRBJ2-3
CDR3aa: CASSEGGGSADTQYF

v_gene: TRBV30
j_gene: TRBJ1-2
CDR3aa: CAGLEDRGQGYTF

v_gene: TRBV4-2
j_gene: NA
CDR3aa: CASSPSGGLARHGPLEQYF

v_gene: TRBV5-1
j_gene: TRBJ2-7
CDR3aa: CASSLAGTSGVRGEQYF

v_gene: TRBV6-5
j_gene: TRBJ2-7
CDR3aa: CASSYHSGSYEQYF

v_gene: TRBV14
j_gene: TRBJ1-1
CDR3aa: CASSSSGDGGTEAFF

v_gene: TRBV10-1
j_gene: TRBJ2-7
CDR3aa: CASNRTSGRYEQYF

v_gene: TRBV28
j_gene: TRBJ1-1
CDR3aa: CASRIRRDEAFF

v_gene: TRBV10-3
j_gene: TRBJ1-4
CDR3aa: CAISSGQGKEKLFF

v_gene: TRBV7-9
j_gene: TRBJ2-6
CDR3aa: CASSLVRFDRGSGANVLTF